The present T cell receptor (beta chain) was sequenced within a study of brain T cells in children with intractable seizures. The CDR3 is made up of 15 amino acids. Germline loops: CDR1 SGHRS, CDR2 YFSETQ. Trimming at V came to 0 bases and at J to 2 bases, leaving 3 bases not matched to a gene. The data were produced by immunoSEQ multiplex PCR, yet TCRdb's version contains in-frame clones alone and is incomplete. Of about 350,000 clones listed, nearly 95% are singletons. Specified time point: blood from clinic visit 5 months post-surgery; TSC patient then seizure free. The chain joins TRBV5-1 to TRBJ2-5; 8 bases map to TRBD2. This TCR came from a boy less than two years old with tuberous sclerosis and intractable seizures. The specimen was peripheral blood, collected 4 to 5 months after surgery. As DNA, the CDR3 is TGCGCCAGCAGCTTGGGGCGGGGGGCTCAAGAGACCCAGTACTTC. Translated: CASSLGRGAQETQYF. Full variable domain (outside the CDR3, taken from reference TRBV5-1 and TRBJ2-5): KAGVTQTPRYLIKTRGQQVTLSCSPISGHRSVSWYQQTPGQGLQFLFEYFSETQRNKGNFPGRFSGRQFSNSRSEMNVSTLELGDSALYLCASSLGRGAQETQYFGPGTRLLVL.